This TCR beta chain stems from a study of blood T cell repertoires in COVID-19. The V end was cut by 2 bases, the J end by 1 base, with 9 bases between. The length of the CDR3 is 15 residues. CDR1 is SNHLY and CDR2 is FYNNEI in the germline V gene. Some clones are missing from TCRdb's copy, which holds only in-frame ones; the method was immunoSEQ multiplex PCR. The profile covers some 130,000 clones, with more than 70% appearing a single time and 10% taken by the ten largest. The sequenced sample consisted of peripheral blood. V and J are TRBV2 and TRBJ2-1, with a possible D match to TRBD2 (6 bases). The origin of this receptor is a man aged 50-59 years with acute or convalescent COVID-19. The CDR3, as DNA: TGTGCCAGCAGTGAAACGCGGGGATCCTACAATGAGCAGTTCTTC. Protein: CASSETRGSYNEQFF.